This T cell receptor beta chain was sequenced for a study of OX40 agonist ivuxolimab in advanced cancers. Some clones are missing from TCRdb's copy, which holds only in-frame ones; the method was immunoSEQ multiplex PCR. Of tens of thousands of clones in the sample, about 89% were seen once. Sample: CD4+ or CD8+ T cells sorted from blood, taken in a trial of the OX40 agonist ivuxolimab. The clonotype originates from an adult with an advanced solid tumor such as melanoma, head and neck, liver or kidney cancer.

CDR3 sequence (DNA): TGCGCCAGTATTAAGACTGGAGGGAGAGGTGAGCAGTTCTTC. Protein: CASIKTGGRGEQFF. This chain uses TRBV4-1 with TRBJ2-1, with D perhaps TRBD2 (6 bases). Trimming left V 9 bases short and J 9 bases short, with 21 bases between. In germline, CDR1 is MGHRA, CDR2 YSYEKL. The CDR3 extends over 14 amino acids.